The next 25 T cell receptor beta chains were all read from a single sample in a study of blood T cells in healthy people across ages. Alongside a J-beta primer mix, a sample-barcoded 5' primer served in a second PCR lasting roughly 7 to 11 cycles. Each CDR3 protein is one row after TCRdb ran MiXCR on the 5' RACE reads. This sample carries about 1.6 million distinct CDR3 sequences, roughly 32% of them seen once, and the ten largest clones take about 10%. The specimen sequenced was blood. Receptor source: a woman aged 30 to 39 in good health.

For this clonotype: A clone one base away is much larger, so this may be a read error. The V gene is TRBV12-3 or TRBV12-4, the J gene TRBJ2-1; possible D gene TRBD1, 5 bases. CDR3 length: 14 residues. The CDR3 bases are TGTGCCAGCGGTTTAGGCACAGGTGCAAATGAGCAGTTCTTC. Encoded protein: CASGLGTGANEQFF.

CDR3 DNA: TGTGCCAGCAGTTACTCGGGTCAGGGCTCCTACAATGAGCAGTTCTTC. It is translated as CASSYSGQGSYNEQFF. The V gene is TRBV6-5, the J gene TRBJ2-1; possibly TRBD1 for D (5 bases). The V gene's germline CDR1 is MNHEY and CDR2 SVGAGI. The CDR3 loop spans 16 amino acids. V was trimmed by 0 bases and J by 0 bases, leaving 9 bases between them.

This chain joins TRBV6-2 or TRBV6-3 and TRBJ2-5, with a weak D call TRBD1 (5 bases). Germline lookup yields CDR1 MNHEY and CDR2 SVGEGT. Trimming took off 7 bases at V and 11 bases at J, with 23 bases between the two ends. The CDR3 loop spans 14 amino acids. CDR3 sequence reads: CASTSSGLGNEQYF. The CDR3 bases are TGTGCCAGCACCTCCTCAGGGTTGGGAAATGAGCAGTACTTC.

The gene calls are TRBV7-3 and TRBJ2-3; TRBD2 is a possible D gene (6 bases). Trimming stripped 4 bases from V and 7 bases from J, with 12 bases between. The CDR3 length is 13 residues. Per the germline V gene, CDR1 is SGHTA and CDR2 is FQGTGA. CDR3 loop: CASSSGGRNTQYF. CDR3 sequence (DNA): TGTGCCAGCAGCTCGGGTGGGAGGAATACGCAGTATTTT.

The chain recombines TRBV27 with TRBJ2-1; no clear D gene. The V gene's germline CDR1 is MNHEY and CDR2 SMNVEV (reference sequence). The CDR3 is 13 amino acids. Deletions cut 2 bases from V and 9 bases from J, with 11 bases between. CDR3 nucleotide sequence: TGTGCCAGCAGTTTACCCCTTTCTGGTGAGCAGTTCTTC. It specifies CASSLPLSGEQFF.

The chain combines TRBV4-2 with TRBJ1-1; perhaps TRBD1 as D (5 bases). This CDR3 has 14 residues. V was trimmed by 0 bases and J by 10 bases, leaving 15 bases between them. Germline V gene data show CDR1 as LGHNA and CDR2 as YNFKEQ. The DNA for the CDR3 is TGTGCCAGCAGCCAAGAACAGGTCTTGCGTCCAGCTTTCTTT. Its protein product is CASSQEQVLRPAFF.

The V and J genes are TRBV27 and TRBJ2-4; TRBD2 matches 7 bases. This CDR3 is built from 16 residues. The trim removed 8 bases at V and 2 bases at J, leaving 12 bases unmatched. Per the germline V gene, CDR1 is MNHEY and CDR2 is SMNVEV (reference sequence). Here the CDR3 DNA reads TGTGCCAGCTCTTGGGGGGGAGGGGTCACCAAAAACATTCAGTACTTC. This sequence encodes CASSWGGGVTKNIQYF.

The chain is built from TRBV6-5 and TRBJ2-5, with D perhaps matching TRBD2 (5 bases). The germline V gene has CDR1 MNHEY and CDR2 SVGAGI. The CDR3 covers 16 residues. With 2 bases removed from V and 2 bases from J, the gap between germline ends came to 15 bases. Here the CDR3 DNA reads TGTGCCAGCAGTTACGTCGTCGCCGGGGAACAAGAGACCCAGTACTTC. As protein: CASSYVVAGEQETQYF.

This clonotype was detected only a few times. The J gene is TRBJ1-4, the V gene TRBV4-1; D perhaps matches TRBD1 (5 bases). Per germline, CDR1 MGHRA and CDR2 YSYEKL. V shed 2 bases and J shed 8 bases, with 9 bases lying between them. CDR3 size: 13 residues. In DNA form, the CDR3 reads TGCGCCAGCAGCCAAATTACAGGAGAAAAACTGTTTTTT. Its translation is CASSQITGEKLFF.

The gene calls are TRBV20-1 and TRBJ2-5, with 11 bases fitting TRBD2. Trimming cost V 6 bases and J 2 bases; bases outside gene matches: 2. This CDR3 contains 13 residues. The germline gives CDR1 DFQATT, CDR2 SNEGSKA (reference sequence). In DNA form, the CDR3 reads TGCAGTGCAATAGCGGGAGGGCAAGAGACCCAGTACTTC. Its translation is CSAIAGGQETQYF.

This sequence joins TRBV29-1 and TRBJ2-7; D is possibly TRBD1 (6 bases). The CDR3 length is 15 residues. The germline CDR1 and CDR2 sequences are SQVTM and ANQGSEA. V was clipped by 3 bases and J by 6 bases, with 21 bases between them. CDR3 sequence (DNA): TGCAGCGTTGATAGTCGGTCCGGCAGGGGCTTCGAGCAGTACTTC. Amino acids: CSVDSRSGRGFEQYF.

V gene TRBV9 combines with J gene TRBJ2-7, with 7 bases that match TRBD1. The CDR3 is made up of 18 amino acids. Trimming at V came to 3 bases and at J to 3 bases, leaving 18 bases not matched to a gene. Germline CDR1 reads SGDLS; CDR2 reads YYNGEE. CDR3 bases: TGTGCCAGCAGCGCACCCCGAGGAAATTCCGGGACAGACTACGAGCAGTACTTC. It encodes CASSAPRGNSGTDYEQYF.

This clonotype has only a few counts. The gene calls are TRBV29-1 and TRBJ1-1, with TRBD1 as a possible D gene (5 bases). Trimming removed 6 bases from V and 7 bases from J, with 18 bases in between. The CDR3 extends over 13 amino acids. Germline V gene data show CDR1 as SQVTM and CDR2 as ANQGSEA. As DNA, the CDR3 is TGCAGCGTACGACACCTGGGGGGAGGTGAAGCTTTCTTT. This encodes CSVRHLGGGEAFF.

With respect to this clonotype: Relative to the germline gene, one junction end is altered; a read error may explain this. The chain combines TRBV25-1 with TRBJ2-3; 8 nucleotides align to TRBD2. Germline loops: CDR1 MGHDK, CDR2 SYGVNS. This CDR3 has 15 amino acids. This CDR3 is CASRMVAGTTDTPYF. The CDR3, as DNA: TGTGCCAGCAGAATGGTAGCGGGGACCACAGATACGCCGTATTTT.

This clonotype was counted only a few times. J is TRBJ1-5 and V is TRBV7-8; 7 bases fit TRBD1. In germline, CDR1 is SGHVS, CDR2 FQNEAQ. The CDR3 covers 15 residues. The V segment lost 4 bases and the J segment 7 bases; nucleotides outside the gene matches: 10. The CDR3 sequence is CASSSTGLVNQPQHF. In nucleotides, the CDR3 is TGTGCCAGCAGCTCGACAGGGCTAGTGAACCAGCCCCAGCATTTT.

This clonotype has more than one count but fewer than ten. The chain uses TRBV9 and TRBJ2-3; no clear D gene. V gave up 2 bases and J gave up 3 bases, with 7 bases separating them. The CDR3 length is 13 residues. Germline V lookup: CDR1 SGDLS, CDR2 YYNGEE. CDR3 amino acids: CASSVYGTDTQYF. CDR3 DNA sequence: TGTGCCAGCAGCGTTTACGGGACAGATACGCAGTATTTT.

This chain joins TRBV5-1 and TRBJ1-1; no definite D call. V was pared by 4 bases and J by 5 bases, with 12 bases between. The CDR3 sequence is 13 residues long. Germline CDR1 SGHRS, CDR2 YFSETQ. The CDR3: CASSQEKRTEAFF. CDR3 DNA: TGCGCCAGCAGCCAGGAAAAGCGAACTGAAGCTTTCTTT.

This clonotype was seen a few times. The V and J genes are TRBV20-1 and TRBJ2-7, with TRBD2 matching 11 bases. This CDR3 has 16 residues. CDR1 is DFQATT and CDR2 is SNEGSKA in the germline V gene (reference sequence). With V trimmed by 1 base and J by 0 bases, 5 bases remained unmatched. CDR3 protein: CSARVPLAGDSYEQYF. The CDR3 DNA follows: TGCAGTGCTAGAGTTCCACTAGCGGGAGACTCCTACGAGCAGTACTTC.

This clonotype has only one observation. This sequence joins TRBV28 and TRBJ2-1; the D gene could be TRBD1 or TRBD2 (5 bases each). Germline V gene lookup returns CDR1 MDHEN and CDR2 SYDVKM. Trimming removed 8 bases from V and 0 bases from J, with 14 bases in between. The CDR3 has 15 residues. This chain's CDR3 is CASGPGGSSYNEQFF. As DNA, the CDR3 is TGTGCCAGCGGTCCTGGGGGAAGCTCCTACAATGAGCAGTTCTTC.

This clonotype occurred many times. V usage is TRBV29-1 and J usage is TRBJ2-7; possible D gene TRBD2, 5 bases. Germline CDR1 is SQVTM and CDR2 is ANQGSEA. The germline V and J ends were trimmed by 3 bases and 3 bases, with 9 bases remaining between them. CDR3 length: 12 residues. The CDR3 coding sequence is TGCAGCGTTGACCGAGGGAACTACGAGCAGTACTTC. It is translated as CSVDRGNYEQYF.

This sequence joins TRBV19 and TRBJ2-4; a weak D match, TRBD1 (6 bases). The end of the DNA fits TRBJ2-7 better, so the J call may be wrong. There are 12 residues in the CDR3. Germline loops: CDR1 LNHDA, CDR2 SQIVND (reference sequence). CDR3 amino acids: CASGTYPYEQYF. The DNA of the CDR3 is TGTGCCAGTGGGACATATCCCTACGAGCAGTACTTC.

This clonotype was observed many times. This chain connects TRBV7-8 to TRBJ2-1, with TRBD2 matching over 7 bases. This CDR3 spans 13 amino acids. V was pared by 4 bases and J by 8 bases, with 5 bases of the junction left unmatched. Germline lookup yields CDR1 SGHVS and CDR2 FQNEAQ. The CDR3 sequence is CASSWGTIDEQFF. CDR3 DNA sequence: TGTGCCAGCAGCTGGGGGACTATCGATGAGCAGTTCTTC.

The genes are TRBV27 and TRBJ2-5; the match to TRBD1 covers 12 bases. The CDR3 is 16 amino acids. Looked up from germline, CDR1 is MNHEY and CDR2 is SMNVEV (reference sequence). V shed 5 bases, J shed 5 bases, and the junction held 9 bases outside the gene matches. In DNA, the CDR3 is TGTGCCAGCAGTACGCTCGGGACAGGGGGCAAGGAGACCCAGTACTTC. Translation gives CASSTLGTGGKETQYF.

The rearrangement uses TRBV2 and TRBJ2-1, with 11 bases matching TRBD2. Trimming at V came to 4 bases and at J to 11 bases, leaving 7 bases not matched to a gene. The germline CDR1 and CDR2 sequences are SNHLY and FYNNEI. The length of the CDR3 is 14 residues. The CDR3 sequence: CASSVTSGGTKQFF. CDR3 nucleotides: TGTGCCAGCAGTGTTACTAGCGGGGGAACTAAGCAGTTCTTC.

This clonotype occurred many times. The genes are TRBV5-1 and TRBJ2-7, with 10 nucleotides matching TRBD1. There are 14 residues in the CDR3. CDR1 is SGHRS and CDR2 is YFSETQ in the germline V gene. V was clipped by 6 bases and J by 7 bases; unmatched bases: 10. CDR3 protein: CASTLGTGVEEQYF. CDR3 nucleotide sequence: TGCGCCAGCACCCTCGGGACAGGGGTAGAAGAGCAGTACTTC.